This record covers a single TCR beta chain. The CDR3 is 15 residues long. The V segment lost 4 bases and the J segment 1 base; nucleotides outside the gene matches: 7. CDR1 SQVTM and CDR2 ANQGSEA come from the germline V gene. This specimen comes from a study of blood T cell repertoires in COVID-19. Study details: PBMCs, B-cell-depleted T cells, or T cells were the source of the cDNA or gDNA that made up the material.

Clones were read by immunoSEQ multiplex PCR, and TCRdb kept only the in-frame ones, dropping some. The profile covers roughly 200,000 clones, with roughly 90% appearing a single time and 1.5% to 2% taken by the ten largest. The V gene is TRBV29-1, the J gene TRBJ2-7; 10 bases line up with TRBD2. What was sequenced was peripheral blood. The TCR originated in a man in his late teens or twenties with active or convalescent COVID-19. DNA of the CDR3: TGCAGCGTTGGGGTTCTAGCGGGAGCATCCTACGAGCAGTACTTC. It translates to CSVGVLAGASYEQYF.